Below, 16 T cell receptor beta chains from the same sample are listed, as sequenced in a study of T cell responses to AZD1222 COVID-19 vaccine. Method: immunoSEQ multiplex PCR; TCRdb's copy keeps in-frame clones and lacks some. Of under 150,000 clones listed, 80% to 85% are singletons. Material: peripheral blood, obtained on day 0 of MenACWY control vaccination. These receptors all stem from an adult in good health.

The J gene is TRBJ2-7, the V gene TRBV19, with D unresolved. The V gene's germline CDR1 is LNHDA and CDR2 SQIVND (reference sequence). V was cut by 7 bases and J by 5 bases, with 15 bases left in between. The CDR3 spans 13 residues. The CDR3 DNA is TGTGCCAGTAAATCCGGGCCTTTTAACGAGCAGTACGTC. It encodes CASKSGPFNEQYV.

The V and J genes are TRBV7-9 and TRBJ2-5, with a tentative D call TRBD1 (6 bases). From germline, CDR1 is SEHNR and CDR2 FQNEAQ (reference sequence). The CDR3 spans 15 residues. V shed 3 bases and J shed 2 bases, with 13 bases lying between them. CDR3: CASSLMTGGQETQYF. CDR3 DNA: TGTGCCAGCAGCTTGATGACAGGTGGGCAAGAGACCCAGTACTTC.

V is TRBV27 and J is TRBJ2-2, with TRBD1 identical over 7 bases. This CDR3 spans 15 amino acids. The V segment lost 6 bases and the J segment 3 bases; nucleotides outside the gene matches: 7. Germline values: CDR1 MNHEY, CDR2 SMNVEV (reference sequence). CDR3 loop: CASSHLDRDTGELFF. CDR3 coding DNA: TGTGCCAGCAGCCATCTTGACAGGGACACCGGGGAGCTGTTTTTT.

The chain's CDR3 is CSGDREGTQYF. CDR3 coding DNA: TGCAGCGGTGACAGGGAGGGGACCCAGTACTTC. The chain couples TRBV29-1 to TRBJ2-5; D may match TRBD1 or TRBD2 (7 bases each). This CDR3 spans 11 amino acids. CDR1 is SQVTM, CDR2 ANQGSEA, per germline. V shed 7 bases and J shed 7 bases, with 13 bases lying between them.

The chain combines TRBV7-9 with TRBJ1-1; D gene ambiguous. The V end lost 6 bases, the J end lost 0 bases, and 8 bases lay between the germline ends. Looked up from germline, CDR1 is SEHNR and CDR2 is FQNEAQ (reference sequence). CDR3 length equals 13 residues. The CDR3 is CASRNTLNTEAFF. CDR3 nucleotides: TGTGCCAGCAGAAACACCCTGAACACTGAAGCTTTCTTT.

The chain combines TRBV24-1 with TRBJ2-5; 7 nucleotides agree with TRBD1. The CDR3 runs 16 residues. Losses at the gene ends were 3 bases for V and 1 base for J; bases not matched to a gene: 7. Germline CDR1 KGHDR, CDR2 SFDVKD. The CDR3 region has the DNA TGTGCCACCAGTGATCGACAGGGTCCCAGCCAAGAGACCCAGTACTTC. This translates into CATSDRQGPSQETQYF.

This chain joins TRBV11-2 and TRBJ1-2, with 7 bases aligning to TRBD1. CDR3 size: 18 residues. Per the germline V gene, CDR1 is SGHAT and CDR2 is FQNNGV. The J segment lost 3 bases and the V segment lost 1 base, leaving 14 bases of the junction unmatched. The CDR3 region has the DNA TGTGCCAGCAGCTTAGCTCCCAGAGGGAGACAGGGCGACTATGGCTACACCTTC. Its translation is CASSLAPRGRQGDYGYTF.

The V gene is TRBV11-3, the J gene TRBJ2-1, with unresolved D. Germline V lookup: CDR1 SGHNT, CDR2 YENEEA. The CDR3 is made up of 12 amino acids. V was shortened by 3 bases and J by 4 bases, with 4 bases between the two germline ends. The CDR3 here is CASSFTYNEQFF. The CDR3 DNA is TGTGCCAGCAGCTTTACGTACAATGAGCAGTTCTTC.

This chain links TRBV5-1 with TRBJ2-2; no clear D. CDR1 SGHRS and CDR2 YFSETQ come from the germline V gene. V gave up 0 bases and J gave up 6 bases, with 6 bases separating them. The CDR3 spans 13 residues. CDR3 nucleotides: TGCGCCAGCAGCTTGGGGCAGGCCGGGGAGCTGTTTTTT. Translation gives CASSLGQAGELFF.

This chain links TRBV30 with TRBJ2-7; D not certain. The CDR3 has 15 amino acids. The germline V gene encodes CDR1 GTSNPN and CDR2 SVGIG (reference sequence). V lost 3 bases, J lost 2 bases, and 17 bases lay in between. The CDR3 nucleotides read TGTGCCTGGAGAGGAACCAACCCCTTGACCTACGAGCAGTACGTC. Protein: CAWRGTNPLTYEQYV.

The CDR3 protein is CASRRSGSQETQYF. Here the CDR3 DNA reads TGTGCCAGCAGGAGGAGCGGAAGTCAAGAGACCCAGTACTTC. The chain joins TRBV27 to TRBJ2-5, with D perhaps TRBD2 (5 bases). Germline loops: CDR1 MNHEY, CDR2 SMNVEV (reference sequence). V was cut by 6 bases and J by 2 bases, with 13 bases left in between. The CDR3 totals 14 residues.

V and J are TRBV28 and TRBJ2-7, with a tentative D call TRBD1 (5 bases). The CDR3 totals 15 residues. The V gene lost 5 bases and the J gene lost 2 bases, with 16 bases spanning the gap. The germline V gene encodes CDR1 MDHEN and CDR2 SYDVKM. The CDR3 DNA reads as TGTGCCAGCAGTCCATACGGCAGGGTCACCTACGAGCAGTACGTC. Translating it yields CASSPYGRVTYEQYV.

CDR3 sequence reads: CASTTRTGGFGYTF. CDR3 in DNA: TGTGCCAGCACCACCAGGACAGGGGGGTTTGGCTACACCTTC. The rearrangement joins TRBV6-5 to TRBJ1-2; TRBD1 matches 10 bases. V gave up 7 bases and J gave up 7 bases; unmatched junction bases: 9. This CDR3 is built from 14 residues. Per the germline V gene, CDR1 is MNHEY and CDR2 is SVGAGI.

This clone was observed a single time. The chain is built from TRBV7-8 and TRBJ1-4; D remains ambiguous. The CDR3 has 13 residues. Germline CDR1 and CDR2: SGHVS and FQNEAQ. Trimming shortened V by 1 base and J by 8 bases, and 8 bases separated the two germline ends. CDR3 nucleotide sequence: TGTGCCAGCAGCTTAGGAACAGCGGAAAAACTGTTTTTT. As protein: CASSLGTAEKLFF.

This sequence joins TRBV12-3 or TRBV12-4 and TRBJ2-1; no clear D. Between the trimmed V and J ends, which lost 2 bases and 12 bases, there was a span of 11 bases. This CDR3 contains 12 residues. CDR3 residues: CASSLLGIWQFF. The DNA of the CDR3 is TGTGCCAGCAGTTTATTGGGGATTTGGCAGTTCTTC.

The rearrangement links TRBV5-6 to TRBJ1-1; no clear D gene. CDR1 and CDR2 from the germline V gene are SGHDT and YYEEEE. This CDR3 is 12 amino acids long. V lost 1 base, J lost 3 bases, and 4 bases lay in between. The CDR3 reads CASSLFHTEAFF. The CDR3 region has the DNA TGTGCCAGCAGCTTGTTCCACACTGAAGCTTTCTTT.